Each of the 26 T cell receptor beta chains below was sequenced from the same sample in a study of shared clonotypes between healthy human individuals. TCRdb keeps only in-frame clones here, not all; method: immunoSEQ multiplex PCR. The data hold about 490,000 clones, with 70% to 80% observed a single time. Sequenced material: PBMCs. These receptors were collected from a woman aged 40 to 50 in good health. Some clones in this sample may be carry-over from other donors' samples.

This sequence joins TRBV5-1 and TRBJ2-5, with D perhaps TRBD1 (6 bases). The CDR3 covers 15 residues. Germline values: CDR1 SGHRS, CDR2 YFSETQ. Trimming stripped 0 bases from V and 9 bases from J, with 18 bases between. The CDR3 nucleotides are TGCGCCAGCAGCTTGGTGGAAACAGGGTGGGTGGCCCAGTACTTC. Translated: CASSLVETGWVAQYF.

The chain recombines TRBV5-6 with TRBJ2-5; 10 bases line up with TRBD2. The J call may be faulty, since TRBJ2-7 better matches the DNA end. The germline V gene encodes CDR1 SGHDT and CDR2 YYEEEE. The CDR3 totals 14 residues. In nucleotides, the CDR3 is TGTGCCAGCAGCTTTTCGGGACTAGCGAGCGAGCAGTACTTC. Encoded protein: CASSFSGLASEQYF.

The chain recombines TRBV4-1 with TRBJ1-6, with 7 bases lining up with TRBD1. The CDR3 totals 15 residues. The germline V gene has CDR1 MGHRA and CDR2 YSYEKL. V lost 5 bases to trimming and J lost 5 bases; unmatched junction nucleotides: 6. Written as DNA, the CDR3 is TGCGCCAGCAGCTTAGACAGGGAAGATAATTCACCCCTCCACTTT. Residues: CASSLDREDNSPLHF.

The chain has TRBV28 and TRBJ2-5, with D maybe TRBD1 (7 bases). The CDR3 covers 14 residues. The V end was cut by 6 bases, the J end by 4 bases, with 15 bases between. Per the germline V gene, CDR1 is MDHEN and CDR2 is SYDVKM. The chain's CDR3 is CASREGALRETQYF. DNA of the CDR3: TGTGCCAGCAGGGAGGGGGCCCTAAGAGAGACCCAGTACTTC. The full variable domain, with the rest looked up from reference TRBV28 and TRBJ2-5, is DVKVTQSSRYLVKRTGEKVFLECVQDMDHENMFWYRQDPGLGLRLIYFSYDVKMKEKGDIPEGYSVSREKKERFSLILESASTNQTSMYLCASREGALRETQYFGPGTRLLVL.

The chain is built from TRBV28 and TRBJ1-4, with D tentatively TRBD1 (5 bases). The germline V and J ends were trimmed by 2 bases and 6 bases, with 13 bases remaining between them. This CDR3 has 15 residues. Germline loops: CDR1 MDHEN, CDR2 SYDVKM. As DNA, the CDR3 is TGTGCCAGCAGTTTAAGGGGCGGGCAGCATGAAAAACTGTTTTTT. Translation: CASSLRGGQHEKLFF. Based on the CDR3 plus reference TRBV28 and TRBJ1-4, the full variable domain is DVKVTQSSRYLVKRTGEKVFLECVQDMDHENMFWYRQDPGLGLRLIYFSYDVKMKEKGDIPEGYSVSREKKERFSLILESASTNQTSMYLCASSLRGGQHEKLFFGSGTQLSVL.

The V and J genes are TRBV9 and TRBJ2-1, with 9 bases that match TRBD1. Germline-derived CDR1 and CDR2 are SGDLS and YYNGEE. The J segment lost 4 bases and the V segment lost 4 bases, leaving 6 bases of the junction unmatched. The CDR3 is 15 residues long. For the CDR3, the DNA is TGTGCCAGCAGCCCGAGGGGGACAGGGTACAATGAGCAGTTCTTC. Translation gives CASSPRGTGYNEQFF. Drawing the rest from reference TRBV9 and TRBJ2-1, the complete variable domain is DSGVTQTPKHLITATGQRVTLRCSPRSGDLSVYWYQQSLDQGLQFLIQYYNGEERAKGNILERFSAQQFPDLHSELNLSSLELGDSALYFCASSPRGTGYNEQFFGPGTRLTVL.

V gene TRBV10-1 combines with J gene TRBJ1-2; 7 bases match TRBD1. There are 16 residues in the CDR3. CDR1 is WNHNN and CDR2 is SYGVQD in the germline V gene (reference sequence). Losses at the gene ends were 4 bases for V and 1 base for J; bases not matched to a gene: 9. This CDR3 reads CASSVRQGVFNYGYTF. CDR3 coding DNA: TGCGCCAGCAGTGTACGGCAGGGGGTTTTTAACTATGGCTACACCTTC.

This chain connects TRBV29-1 to TRBJ2-7; 7 positions agree with TRBD1. V shed 8 bases, J shed 6 bases, and the junction held 16 bases outside the gene matches. The germline gives CDR1 SQVTM, CDR2 ANQGSEA. The CDR3 has 14 amino acids. CDR3 sequence (DNA): TGCAGCCCCCGCGAGGGGGCCTCGTTAAGCGAGCAGTACTTC. Translated: CSPREGASLSEQYF.

The gene calls are TRBV7-9 and TRBJ2-5; 8 nucleotides agree with TRBD2. CDR1 and CDR2 (germline): SEHNR, FQNEAQ (reference sequence). Losses at the gene ends were 4 bases for V and 5 bases for J; bases not matched to a gene: 12. The CDR3 length is 16 residues. The CDR3 here is CASSYSWTSRAETQYF. The CDR3 DNA reads TGTGCCAGCAGCTACTCCTGGACTAGCCGAGCGGAGACCCAGTACTTC.

The gene calls are TRBV30 and TRBJ2-3; TRBD2 aligns across 14 bases. CDR3 size: 13 residues. Germline assignment: CDR1 GTSNPN and CDR2 SVGIG (reference sequence). Trimming at V came to 8 bases and at J to 3 bases, leaving 1 base not matched to a gene. CDR3 DNA sequence: TGTGCCGGGACTAGCGGGAGTACAGATACGCAGTATTTT. Translated, it gives CAGTSGSTDTQYF.

The rearrangement links TRBV5-4 to TRBJ1-1, with a possible D match to TRBD1 (5 bases). V was trimmed by 4 bases and J by 4 bases, leaving 17 bases between them. The germline V gene encodes CDR1 SGHNT and CDR2 YYREEE (reference sequence). The CDR3 covers 15 residues. CDR3 protein: CASSPLQGGFTEAFF. CDR3 nucleotide sequence: TGTGCCAGCAGCCCACTGCAGGGAGGGTTCACTGAAGCTTTCTTT.

The V call is TRBV4-1, the J call TRBJ1-5; D is unresolved. The germline V gene encodes CDR1 MGHRA and CDR2 YSYEKL. The CDR3 spans 16 residues. V was pared by 1 base and J by 3 bases, with 13 bases between. This chain's CDR3 is CASSQGQALNNQPQHF. Written as DNA, the CDR3 is TGCGCCAGCAGCCAAGGGCAGGCTCTAAACAATCAGCCCCAGCATTTT.

This chain uses TRBV15 with TRBJ2-7, with 7 bases aligning to TRBD1. Germline trimming cut 5 bases from V and 3 bases from J; bases unmatched to any gene: 4. Germline CDR1 reads LNHNV; CDR2 reads YYDKDF (reference sequence). This CDR3 region has 13 residues. The DNA for the CDR3 is TGTGCCACCAGCCGTGACAGGGACTACGAGCAGTACTTC. Its translation is CATSRDRDYEQYF.

Comments on this clone: A junction end diverges from the germline sequence, so it may reflect a read error. The genes are TRBV7-8 and TRBJ2-7, with TRBD2 matching over 10 bases. This CDR3 has 14 residues. Germline V CDR1 and CDR2: SGHVS, FQNEAQ. The DNA of the CDR3 is TGTGCCAGCAGCCTAGCGGGGGTAGCCTACGAGCAGTACTTC. Protein product: CASSLAGVAYEQYF.

The V gene is TRBV5-6, the J gene TRBJ2-1; 8 bases line up with TRBD1. J lost 10 bases, V lost 0 bases, and 9 bases had no gene match. Per germline, CDR1 SGHDT and CDR2 YYEEEE. The CDR3 runs to 15 residues. The CDR3 loop is CASSLGGMDRVEQFF. In DNA, the CDR3 is TGTGCCAGCAGCTTGGGTGGGATGGACAGGGTAGAGCAGTTCTTC.

This clone was picked up a small number of times. The chain couples TRBV15 to TRBJ2-2, with a weak D call TRBD2 (6 bases). CDR3 length equals 14 residues. Germline CDR1 and CDR2: LNHNV and YYDKDF (reference sequence). V was cut by 7 bases and J by 6 bases, with 15 bases left in between. CDR3 amino acids: CATNPGDWAGELFF. CDR3 sequence (DNA): TGTGCCACCAACCCGGGAGATTGGGCCGGGGAGCTGTTTTTT.

This clone was found a few times. V is TRBV6-1 and J is TRBJ2-1; possibly TRBD1 or TRBD2 for D (5 bases each). Trimming left V 4 bases short and J 6 bases short, with 10 bases between. CDR3 length equals 13 residues. Germline loops: CDR1 MNHNS, CDR2 SASEGT. For the CDR3, the DNA is TGTGCCAGCAGTGGCCGGGACGGCAATGAGCAGTTCTTC. Its translation: CASSGRDGNEQFF.

About this clone: Other DNA sequences of this sample code for an identical CDR3. The gene calls are TRBV7-2 and TRBJ1-4; unclear D gene. V lost 1 base and J 1 base, leaving 1 base between the germline ends. Germline V CDR1 and CDR2: SGHTA, FQGNSA. CDR3 size: 13 residues. The CDR3 DNA reads as TGTGCCAGCAGCTTAGTAACTAATGAAAAACTGTTTTTT. This encodes CASSLVTNEKLFF.

This clone was found a few times. The chain recombines TRBV28 with TRBJ1-1; 7 nucleotides align to TRBD1. Germline V gene sequence: CDR1 MDHEN, CDR2 SYDVKM. CDR3 length equals 13 residues. V lost 6 bases to trimming and J lost 11 bases; unmatched junction nucleotides: 12. The CDR3 spells CASRPGWTGDAFF. For the CDR3, the DNA is TGTGCCAGCAGGCCCGGGTGGACAGGAGACGCTTTCTTT.

This clone has just a few counts. The V gene is TRBV11-2, the J gene TRBJ2-7; 7 nucleotides agree with TRBD2. Per the germline V gene, CDR1 is SGHAT and CDR2 is FQNNGV. After removal of 5 bases from V and 2 bases from J, the junction contained 9 bases not matched to a gene. CDR3 size: 15 residues. The CDR3 DNA reads as TGTGCCAGCAGCCCGACCCTAGCGGAAGCCTACGAGCAGTACTTC. Amino acids: CASSPTLAEAYEQYF.

The V and J genes are TRBV4-1 and TRBJ2-7; TRBD1 agrees at 9 bases. The CDR3 consists of 15 residues. Germline trimming cut 1 base from V and 2 bases from J; bases unmatched to any gene: 3. Germline CDR1 reads MGHRA; CDR2 reads YSYEKL. The CDR3 region is CASSQVGTGTYEQYF. The CDR3 DNA reads TGCGCCAGCAGCCAAGTCGGGACAGGGACCTACGAGCAGTACTTC.

This sequence joins TRBV5-4 and TRBJ2-3; D not certain. The V end was cut by 0 bases, the J end by 3 bases, with 8 bases between. CDR3 length equals 14 residues. Per germline, CDR1 SGHNT and CDR2 YYREEE (reference sequence). CDR3 region: CASSLGVGTDTQYF. The DNA of the CDR3 is TGTGCCAGCAGCTTGGGGGTAGGAACAGATACGCAGTATTTT. Full variable domain (rest looked up from reference TRBV5-4 and TRBJ2-3): ETGVTQSPTHLIKTRGQQVTLRCSSQSGHNTVSWYQQALGQGPQFIFQYYREEENGRGNFPPRFSGLQFPNYSSELNVNALELDDSALYLCASSLGVGTDTQYFGPGTRLTVL.

V is TRBV10-3 and J is TRBJ2-2; possibly TRBD2 for D (6 bases). V lost 6 bases to trimming and J lost 6 bases, with 8 bases between them. Germline CDR1 ENHRY, CDR2 SYGVKD. The CDR3 is made up of 12 amino acids. This CDR3 reads CAISRDSGELFF. The CDR3 DNA follows: TGTGCCATCAGCCGGGACTCCGGGGAGCTGTTTTTT.

The chain combines TRBV6-9 with TRBJ1-4, with 9 nucleotides matching TRBD1. Germline V gene lookup returns CDR1 MNHGY and CDR2 SVAAGI. CDR3 length: 18 residues. Germline trimming cut 6 bases from V and 2 bases from J; bases unmatched to any gene: 13. CDR3 amino acids: CASSNPGTGTFTNEKLFF. CDR3 in DNA: TGTGCCAGCAGCAACCCCGGGACAGGGACTTTCACTAATGAAAAACTGTTTTTT.

V gene TRBV20-1 combines with J gene TRBJ1-2, with no clear D. The CDR3 sequence is 11 residues long. CDR1 and CDR2 (germline): DFQATT, SNEGSKA (reference sequence). V lost 3 bases and J 8 bases, leaving 10 bases between the germline ends. Here the CDR3 reads CSARSSEGYTF. CDR3 nucleotides: TGCAGTGCTAGGAGTTCAGAAGGCTACACCTTC.

This chain links TRBV5-1 with TRBJ1-2; 11 bases match TRBD1. CDR1 is SGHRS and CDR2 is YFSETQ in the germline V gene. This CDR3 has 15 amino acids. V was clipped by 4 bases and J by 4 bases; unmatched bases: 6. CDR3 loop: CASSVSGTGGYGYTF. In DNA, the CDR3 is TGCGCCAGCAGCGTATCAGGGACAGGGGGCTATGGCTACACCTTC.